Included here is one T cell receptor beta chain sequence, with context. TCRdb reprocessed the 5' RACE reads with MiXCR, giving one entry per CDR3 protein. This table has 400,000 to 500,000 distinct CDR3 sequences, around 20% appearing once. V trimming: 7 bases; J trimming: 5 bases; junction bases outside the gene matches: 11. This CDR3 has 14 residues. Germline CDR1 reads MNHEY; CDR2 reads SVGAGI. The data originate from a study of T-cell memory formation after mild COVID-19. The receptor was derived from an adult woman who had mild COVID-19 (a few samples of this study predate the infection). Cell type and time point are not known. The V and J genes are TRBV6-5 and TRBJ2-7; 7 nucleotides match TRBD1. The sequenced sample was PBMCs or a T cell subset sorted from them (not recorded which). CDR3 in amino acids: CASTQGGYPNEQYF. In nucleotides, the CDR3 is TGTGCCAGCACCCAAGGGGGCTACCCCAACGAGCAGTACTTC.